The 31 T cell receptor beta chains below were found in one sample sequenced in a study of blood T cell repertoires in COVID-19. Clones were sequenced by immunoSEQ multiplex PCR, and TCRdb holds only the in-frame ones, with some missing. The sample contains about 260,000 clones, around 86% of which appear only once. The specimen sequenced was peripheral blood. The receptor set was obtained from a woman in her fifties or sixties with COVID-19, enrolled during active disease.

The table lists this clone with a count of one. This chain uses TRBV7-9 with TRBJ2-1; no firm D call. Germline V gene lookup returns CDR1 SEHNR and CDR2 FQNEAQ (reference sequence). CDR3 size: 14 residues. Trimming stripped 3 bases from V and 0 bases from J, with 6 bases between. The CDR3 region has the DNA TGTGCCAGCAGCTTCACGAGCTCCTACAATGAGCAGTTCTTC. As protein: CASSFTSSYNEQFF.

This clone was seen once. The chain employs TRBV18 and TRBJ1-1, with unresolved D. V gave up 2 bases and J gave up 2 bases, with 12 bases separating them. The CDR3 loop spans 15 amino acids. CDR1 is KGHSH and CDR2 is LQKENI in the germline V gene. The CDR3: CASSPGNTVNTEAFF. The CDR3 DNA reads TGTGCCAGCTCACCAGGCAATACAGTAAACACTGAAGCTTTCTTT.

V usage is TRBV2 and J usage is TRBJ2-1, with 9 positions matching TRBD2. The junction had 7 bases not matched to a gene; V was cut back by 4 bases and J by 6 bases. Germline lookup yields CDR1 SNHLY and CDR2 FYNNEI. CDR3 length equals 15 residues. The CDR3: CASSGGRARINEQFF. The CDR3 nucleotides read TGTGCCAGCAGTGGCGGGAGGGCCAGAATCAATGAGCAGTTCTTC.

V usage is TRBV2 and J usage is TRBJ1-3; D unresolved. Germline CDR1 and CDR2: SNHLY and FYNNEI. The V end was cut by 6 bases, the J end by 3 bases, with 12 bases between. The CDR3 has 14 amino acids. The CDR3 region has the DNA TGTGCCAGCAGCTTGGGTCAGGTTGGAAACACCATATATTTT. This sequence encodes CASSLGQVGNTIYF.

CDR3 nucleotide sequence: TGTGCCTGGAGTCCTCCCAGGGTGTCTGGGGCCAACGTCCTGACTTTC. Translation: CAWSPPRVSGANVLTF. This chain links TRBV30 with TRBJ2-6, with a tentative D call TRBD1 (5 bases). CDR3 length equals 16 residues. Per germline, CDR1 GTSNPN and CDR2 SVGIG (reference sequence). Trimming took 2 bases from V and 1 from J, leaving 12 bases between them. The full variable domain, with the rest looked up from reference TRBV30 and TRBJ2-6, is SQTIHQWPATLVQPVGSPLSLECTVEGTSNPNLYWYRQAAGRGLQLLFYSVGIGQISSEVPQNLSASRPQDRQFILSSKKLLLSDSGFYLCAWSPPRVSGANVLTFGAGSRLTVL.

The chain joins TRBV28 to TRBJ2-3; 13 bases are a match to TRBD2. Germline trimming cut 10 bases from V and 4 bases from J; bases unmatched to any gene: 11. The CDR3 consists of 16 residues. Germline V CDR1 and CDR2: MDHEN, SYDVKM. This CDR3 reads CAISGLAGLEPDTQYF. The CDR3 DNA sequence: TGTGCCATTTCGGGACTAGCGGGATTGGAGCCAGATACGCAGTATTTT.

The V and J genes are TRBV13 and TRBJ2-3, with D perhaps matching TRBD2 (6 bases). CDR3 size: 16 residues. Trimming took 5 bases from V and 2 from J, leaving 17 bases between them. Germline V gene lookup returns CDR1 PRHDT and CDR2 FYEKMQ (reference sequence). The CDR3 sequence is CASSHSSAGHTDTQYF. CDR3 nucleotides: TGTGCCAGCAGCCATAGCTCTGCGGGGCACACAGATACGCAGTATTTT. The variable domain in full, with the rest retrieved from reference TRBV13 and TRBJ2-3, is AAGVIQSPRHLIKEKRETATLKCYPIPRHDTVYWYQQGPGQDPQFLISFYEKMQSDKGSIPDRFSAQQFSDYHSELNMSSLELGDSALYFCASSHSSAGHTDTQYFGPGTRLTVL.

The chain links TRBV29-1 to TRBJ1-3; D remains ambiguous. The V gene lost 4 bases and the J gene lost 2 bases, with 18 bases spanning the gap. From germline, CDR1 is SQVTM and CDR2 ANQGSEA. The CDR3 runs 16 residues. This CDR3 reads CSVGRSDGLAGNTIYF. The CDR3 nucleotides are TGCAGCGTTGGTCGTAGTGACGGGTTGGCTGGAAACACCATATATTTT.

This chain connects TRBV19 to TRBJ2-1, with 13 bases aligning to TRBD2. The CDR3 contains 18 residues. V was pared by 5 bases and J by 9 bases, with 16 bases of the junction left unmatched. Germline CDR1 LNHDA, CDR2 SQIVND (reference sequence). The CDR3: CASSPWTSGSGGTSEQFF. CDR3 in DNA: TGTGCCAGTAGTCCGTGGACTAGCGGGAGTGGGGGTACAAGTGAGCAGTTCTTC.

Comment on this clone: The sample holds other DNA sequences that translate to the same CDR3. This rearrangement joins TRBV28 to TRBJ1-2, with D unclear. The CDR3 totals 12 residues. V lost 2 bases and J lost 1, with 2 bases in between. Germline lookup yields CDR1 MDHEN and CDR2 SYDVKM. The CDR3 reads CASSLLNYGYTF. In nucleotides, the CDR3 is TGTGCCAGCAGTTTACTTAACTATGGCTACACCTTC.

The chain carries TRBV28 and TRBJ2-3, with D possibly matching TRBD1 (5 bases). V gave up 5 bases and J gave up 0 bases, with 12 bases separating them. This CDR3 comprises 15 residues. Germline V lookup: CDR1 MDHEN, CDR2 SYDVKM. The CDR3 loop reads CASSLGRPSTDTQYF. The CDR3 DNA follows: TGTGCCAGCAGTCTGGGGCGTCCGAGCACAGATACGCAGTATTTT.

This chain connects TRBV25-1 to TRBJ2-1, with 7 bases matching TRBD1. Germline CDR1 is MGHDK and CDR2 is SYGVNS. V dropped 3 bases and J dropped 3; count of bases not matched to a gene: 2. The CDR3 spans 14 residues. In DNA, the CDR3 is TGTGCCAGCAGTGAGACAGGGCTCTACAATGAGCAGTTCTTC. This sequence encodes CASSETGLYNEQFF. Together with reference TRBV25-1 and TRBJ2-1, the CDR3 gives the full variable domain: EADIYQTPRYLVIGTGKKITLECSQTMGHDKMYWYQQDPGMELHLIHYSYGVNSTEKGDLSSESTVSRIRTEHFPLTLESARPSHTSQYLCASSETGLYNEQFFGPGTRLTVL.

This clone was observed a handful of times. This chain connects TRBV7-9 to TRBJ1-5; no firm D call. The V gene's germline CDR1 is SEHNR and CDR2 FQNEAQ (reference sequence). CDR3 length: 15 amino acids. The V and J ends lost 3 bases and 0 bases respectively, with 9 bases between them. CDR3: CASSLGVNSNQPQHF. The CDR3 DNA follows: TGTGCCAGCAGCTTGGGAGTAAATAGCAATCAGCCCCAGCATTTT. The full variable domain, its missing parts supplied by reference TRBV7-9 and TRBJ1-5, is DTGVSQNPRHKITKRGQNVTFRCDPISEHNRLYWYRQTLGQGPEFLTYFQNEAQLEKSRLLSDRFSAERPKGSFSTLEIQRTEQGDSAMYLCASSLGVNSNQPQHFGDGTRLSIL.

This CDR3 is CASSLGDRGWDEQYF. CDR3 sequence (DNA): TGTGCCAGCAGTTTAGGTGACAGGGGTTGGGACGAGCAGTACTTC. J is TRBJ2-7 and V is TRBV28; 8 bases agree with TRBD1. V dropped 2 bases and J dropped 5; count of bases not matched to a gene: 8. Germline V lookup: CDR1 MDHEN, CDR2 SYDVKM. This CDR3 is 15 amino acids long.

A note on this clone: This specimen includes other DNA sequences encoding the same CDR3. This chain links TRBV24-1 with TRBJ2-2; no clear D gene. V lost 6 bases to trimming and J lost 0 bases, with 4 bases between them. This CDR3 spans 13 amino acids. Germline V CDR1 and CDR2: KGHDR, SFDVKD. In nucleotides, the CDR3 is TGTGCCACCAGTCGTCCGAACACCGGGGAGCTGTTTTTT. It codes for CATSRPNTGELFF.

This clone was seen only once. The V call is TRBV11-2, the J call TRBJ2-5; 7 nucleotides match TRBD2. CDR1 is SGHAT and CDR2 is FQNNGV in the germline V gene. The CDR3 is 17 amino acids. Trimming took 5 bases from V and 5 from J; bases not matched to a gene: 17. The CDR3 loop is CASSTPVGAGKGETQYF. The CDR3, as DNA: TGTGCCAGCAGCACACCGGTGGGAGCGGGAAAGGGGGAGACCCAGTACTTC. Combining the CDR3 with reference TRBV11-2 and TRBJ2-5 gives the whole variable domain EAGVAQSPRYKIIEKRQSVAFWCNPISGHATLYWYQQILGQGPKLLIQFQNNGVVDDSQLPKDRFSAERLKGVDSTLKIQPAKLEDSAVYLCASSTPVGAGKGETQYFGPGTRLLVL.

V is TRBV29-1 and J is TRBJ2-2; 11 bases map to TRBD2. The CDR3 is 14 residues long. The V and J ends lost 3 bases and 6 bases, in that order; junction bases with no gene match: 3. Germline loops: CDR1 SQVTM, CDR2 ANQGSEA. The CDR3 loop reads CSVDTSGSAGELFF. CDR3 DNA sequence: TGCAGCGTTGACACTAGCGGGAGTGCCGGGGAGCTGTTTTTT.

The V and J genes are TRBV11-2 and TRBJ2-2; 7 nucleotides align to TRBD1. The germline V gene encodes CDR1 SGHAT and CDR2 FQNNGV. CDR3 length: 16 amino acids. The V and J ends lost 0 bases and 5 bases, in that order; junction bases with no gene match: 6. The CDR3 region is CASSLEQGKVTGELFF. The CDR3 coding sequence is TGTGCCAGCAGCTTAGAACAGGGGAAAGTTACCGGGGAGCTGTTTTTT.

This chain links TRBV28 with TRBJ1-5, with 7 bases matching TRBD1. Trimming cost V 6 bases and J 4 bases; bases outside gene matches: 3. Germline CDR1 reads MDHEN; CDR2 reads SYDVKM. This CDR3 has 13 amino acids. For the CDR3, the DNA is TGTGCCAGCAGAGGGACAGATAATCAGCCCCAGCATTTT. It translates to CASRGTDNQPQHF.

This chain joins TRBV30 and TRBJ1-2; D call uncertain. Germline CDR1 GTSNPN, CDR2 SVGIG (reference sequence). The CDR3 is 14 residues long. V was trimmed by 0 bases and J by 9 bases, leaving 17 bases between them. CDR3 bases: TGTGCCTGGAGTGTGAGGGCCTCGGTCGTCCGCTACACCTTC. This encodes CAWSVRASVVRYTF.

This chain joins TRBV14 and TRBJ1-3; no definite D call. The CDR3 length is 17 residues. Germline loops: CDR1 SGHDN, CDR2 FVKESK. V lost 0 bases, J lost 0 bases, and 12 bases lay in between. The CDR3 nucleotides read TGTGCCAGCAGCCAAGATTACAGACATAACTCTGGAAACACCATATATTTT. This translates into CASSQDYRHNSGNTIYF.

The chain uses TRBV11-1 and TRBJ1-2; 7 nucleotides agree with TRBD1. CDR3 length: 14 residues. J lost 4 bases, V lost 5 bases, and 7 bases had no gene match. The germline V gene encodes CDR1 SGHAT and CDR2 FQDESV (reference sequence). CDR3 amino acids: CASSPRDRTYGYTF. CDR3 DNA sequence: TGTGCCAGCAGCCCCCGGGACAGAACCTATGGCTACACCTTC.

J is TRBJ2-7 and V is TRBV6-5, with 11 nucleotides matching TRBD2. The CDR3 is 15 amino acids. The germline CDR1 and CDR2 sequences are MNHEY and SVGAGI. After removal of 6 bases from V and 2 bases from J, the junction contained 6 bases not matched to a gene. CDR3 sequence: CASSRTSGGTYEQYF. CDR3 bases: TGTGCCAGCAGCCGTACTAGCGGGGGTACCTACGAGCAGTACTTC.

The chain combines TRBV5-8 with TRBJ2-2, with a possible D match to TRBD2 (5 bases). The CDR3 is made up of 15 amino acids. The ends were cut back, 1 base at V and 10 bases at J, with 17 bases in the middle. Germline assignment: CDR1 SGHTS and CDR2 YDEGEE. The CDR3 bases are TGTGCCAGCAGCTTGATTCGGGCCTCGAGGGCGGAGCTGTTTTTT. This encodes CASSLIRASRAELFF. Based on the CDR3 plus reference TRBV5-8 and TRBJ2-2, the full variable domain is EAGVTQSPTHLIKTRGQQATLRCSPISGHTSVYWYQQALGLGLQFLLWYDEGEERNRGNFPPRFSGRQFPNYSSELNVNALELEDSALYLCASSLIRASRAELFFGEGSRLTVL.

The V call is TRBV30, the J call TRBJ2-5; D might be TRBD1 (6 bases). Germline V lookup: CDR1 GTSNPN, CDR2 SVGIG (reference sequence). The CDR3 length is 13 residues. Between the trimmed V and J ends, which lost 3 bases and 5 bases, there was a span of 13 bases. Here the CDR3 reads CAWRQGSWETQYF. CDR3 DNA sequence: TGTGCCTGGAGGCAGGGGAGTTGGGAGACCCAGTACTTC.

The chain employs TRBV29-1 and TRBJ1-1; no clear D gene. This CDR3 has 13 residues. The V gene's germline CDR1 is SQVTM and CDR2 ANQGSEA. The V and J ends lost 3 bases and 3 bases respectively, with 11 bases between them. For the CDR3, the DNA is TGCAGCGTTGAGATTCGGAGGTACACTGAAGCTTTCTTT. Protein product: CSVEIRRYTEAFF.

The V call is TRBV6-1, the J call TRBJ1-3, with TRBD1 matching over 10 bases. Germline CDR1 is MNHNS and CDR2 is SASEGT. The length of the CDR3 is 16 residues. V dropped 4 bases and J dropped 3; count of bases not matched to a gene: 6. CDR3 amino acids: CASSGDRGLSGNTIYF. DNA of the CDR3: TGTGCCAGCAGTGGAGACAGGGGGCTAAGTGGAAACACCATATATTTT.

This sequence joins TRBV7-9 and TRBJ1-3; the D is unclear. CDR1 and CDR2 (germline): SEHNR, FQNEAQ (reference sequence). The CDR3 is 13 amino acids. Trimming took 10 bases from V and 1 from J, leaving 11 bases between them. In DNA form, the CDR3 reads TGTGCCACCGTGAGGGTGTCTGGAAACACCATATATTTT. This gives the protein CATVRVSGNTIYF.

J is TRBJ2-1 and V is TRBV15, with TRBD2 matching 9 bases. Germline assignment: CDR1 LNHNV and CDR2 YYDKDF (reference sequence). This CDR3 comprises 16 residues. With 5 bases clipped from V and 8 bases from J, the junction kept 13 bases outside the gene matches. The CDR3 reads CATSGLFSGSRDEQFF. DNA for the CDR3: TGTGCCACCAGCGGACTATTTAGCGGGAGCAGGGATGAGCAGTTCTTC.

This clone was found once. This chain's CDR3 is CASSQVAGGPQPQHF. The DNA of the CDR3 is TGTGCCAGCAGTCAGGTTGCGGGGGGCCCTCAGCCCCAGCATTTT. The V and J genes are TRBV6-2 or TRBV6-3 and TRBJ1-5; D is perhaps TRBD1 (6 bases). The CDR3 runs 15 residues. V was cut by 5 bases and J by 6 bases, with 17 bases left in between. CDR1 is MNHEY, CDR2 SVGEGT, per germline.

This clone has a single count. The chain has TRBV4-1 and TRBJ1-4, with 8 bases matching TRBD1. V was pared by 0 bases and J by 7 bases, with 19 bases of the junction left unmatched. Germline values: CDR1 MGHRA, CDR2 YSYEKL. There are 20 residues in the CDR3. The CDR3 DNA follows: TGCGCCAGCAGCCAAGATCCTCAGGGGGCGCGGATGAGGGTGTCTGAAAAACTGTTTTTT. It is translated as CASSQDPQGARMRVSEKLFF.